The clone carrying this T cell receptor (beta chain) was detected ten times or more. Covering alpha and beta chains, TRAV- and TRBV-specific primers were used for the first-strand cDNA. TCRs were put through approximately 20 PCR cycles of amplification with Phusion. A constant-region primer and the V-primer adapter served as the primer pair. TCRdb analysed the reads with MiXCR anew, one entry per CDR3 protein. The repertoire has about 60,000 distinct CDR3 sequences, about a quarter of them found once; the top ten carry roughly 6.7%. Germline CDR1 DFQATT, CDR2 SNEGSKA (reference sequence). The CDR3 loop spans 12 amino acids. Time point indicated: after trial treatment. Treatment meaning: LDRT plus nivolumab, ipilimumab, low-dose cyclophosphamide and aspirin (RACIN trial). This entry is derived from a study of low-dose radiotherapy and immunotherapy resistance in tumors.

The clonotype originates from a male donor with prostate cancer. The chain employs TRBV20-1 and TRBJ2-1; TRBD2 matches 11 bases. The sample in question was PBMCs, obtained after low-dose radiotherapy plus immunotherapy. This CDR3 is CRGLAGGNEQFF. CDR3 nucleotides: TGCAGGGGGCTAGCGGGAGGCAATGAGCAGTTCTTC.